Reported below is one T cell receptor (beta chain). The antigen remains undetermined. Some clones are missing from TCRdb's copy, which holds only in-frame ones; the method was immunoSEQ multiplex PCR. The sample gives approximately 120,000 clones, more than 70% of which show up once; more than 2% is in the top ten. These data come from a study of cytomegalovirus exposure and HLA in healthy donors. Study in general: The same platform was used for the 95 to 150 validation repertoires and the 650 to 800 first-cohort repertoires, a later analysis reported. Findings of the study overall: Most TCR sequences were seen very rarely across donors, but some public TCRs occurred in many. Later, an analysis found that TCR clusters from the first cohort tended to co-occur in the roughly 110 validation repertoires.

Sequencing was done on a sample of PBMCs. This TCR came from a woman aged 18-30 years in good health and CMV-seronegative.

The CDR3 loop is CASSLVGGGVETQYF. The CDR3 DNA reads TGTGCCAGCAGCTTAGTTGGCGGCGGGGTTGAGACCCAGTACTTC. The V call is TRBV7-2, the J call TRBJ2-5; TRBD2 might be the D (6 bases). The germline V gene encodes CDR1 SGHTA and CDR2 FQGNSA. The CDR3 sequence is 15 residues long. Trimming left V 1 base short and J 5 bases short, with 14 bases between.